This T cell receptor (beta chain) appears in the sequencing data of a study of cytomegalovirus exposure and HLA in healthy donors. On the study more broadly: As released early, the data held 65 million to 90 million unique TCRs from HLA-typed donors. Study-level findings and limits: Most TCR beta V segments were productive about 87% or about 30% of the time in an earlier analysis. Clonal expansion, a later analysis showed, was greater in HLA-associated TCR beta chains than in equally common others.

All donors participated as healthy donors of bone marrow. On this clone itself: The antigen is unknown.

Between the trimmed V and J ends, which lost 5 bases and 0 bases, there was a span of 14 bases. Germline V gene data show CDR1 as LNHDA and CDR2 as SQIVND (reference sequence). This CDR3 spans 16 amino acids. PCR employed 60 Vbeta and 13 Jbeta primers. Generated by immunoSEQ multiplex PCR, the TCRdb table keeps only in-frame clones and is missing some. The sample contains 110,000 to 150,000 clones, around 80% of which appear only once. The sample was PBMCs. The chain links TRBV19 to TRBJ1-3; D uncertain. The receptor comes from a female donor in good health and CMV-seronegative. DNA of the CDR3: TGTGCCAGTAGTTCAAGACTGATTGGCTCTGGAAACACCATATATTTT. Amino acid sequence: CASSSRLIGSGNTIYF.